This TCR beta chain was observed in a study of CD8 T cells in Susac syndrome. The study, taken as a whole, reports: Individuals included in the TCR sequencing and HLA analysis were acknowledged by the study to be relatively few in number.

The authors sequenced TCR beta from blood CD8+ and CD4+ T cells. TEMRA cells were FACS-enriched, unlike CD8+ and CD4+ T cells, which were negatively isolated. About this clonotype: What it binds is unknown.

This CDR3 has 10 residues. Per germline, CDR1 LNHNV and CDR2 YYDKDF (reference sequence). Trimming stripped 8 bases from V and 8 bases from J, with 6 bases between. Reverse transcription of roughly 0.5 to 1 ug RNA was carried out with random hexamers. With immunoSEQ multiplex PCR, TCR beta CDR3 was amplified across 54 Vbeta and 13 Jbeta. TCRdb processed the immunoSEQ multiplex PCR reads anew with MiXCR; each CDR3 protein has one entry. The sample records under 200,000 distinct CDR3 sequences, around 95% being singletons. Material for sequencing was CD8+ T cells from PBMCs. This receptor was obtained from a human donor with multiple sclerosis. V is TRBV15 and J is TRBJ2-2, with unresolved D. The CDR3 DNA reads TGTGCCACCCCCGAAGGGGAGCTGTTTTTT. Protein sequence: CATPEGELFF.